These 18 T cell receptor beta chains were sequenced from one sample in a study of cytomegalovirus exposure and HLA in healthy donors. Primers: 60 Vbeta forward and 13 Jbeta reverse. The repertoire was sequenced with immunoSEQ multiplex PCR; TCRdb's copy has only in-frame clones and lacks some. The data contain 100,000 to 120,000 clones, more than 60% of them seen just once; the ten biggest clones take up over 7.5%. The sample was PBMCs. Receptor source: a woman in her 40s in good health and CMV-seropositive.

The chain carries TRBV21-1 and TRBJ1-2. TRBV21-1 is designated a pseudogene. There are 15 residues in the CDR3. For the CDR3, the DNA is TGTGCCAGCAGGGGGCCAGGAGGGCCTGACTATGGCTACACCTTC. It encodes CASRGPGGPDYGYTF.

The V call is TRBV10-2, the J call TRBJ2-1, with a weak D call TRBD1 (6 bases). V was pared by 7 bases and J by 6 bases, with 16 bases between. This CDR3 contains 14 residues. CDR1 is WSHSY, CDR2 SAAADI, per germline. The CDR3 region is CASTKDRNFNEQFF. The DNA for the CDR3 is TGCGCCAGCACCAAGGACAGAAACTTCAATGAGCAGTTCTTC.

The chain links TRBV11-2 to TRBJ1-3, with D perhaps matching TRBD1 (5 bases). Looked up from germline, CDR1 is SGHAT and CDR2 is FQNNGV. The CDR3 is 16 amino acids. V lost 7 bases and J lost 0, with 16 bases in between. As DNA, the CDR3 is TGTGCCAGCACCCCTAACTGGGGGGTCTCTGGAAACACCATATATTTT. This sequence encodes CASTPNWGVSGNTIYF.

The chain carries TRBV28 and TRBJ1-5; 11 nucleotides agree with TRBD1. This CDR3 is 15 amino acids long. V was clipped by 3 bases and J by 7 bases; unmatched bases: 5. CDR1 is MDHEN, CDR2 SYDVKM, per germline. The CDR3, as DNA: TGTGCCAGCAGTTTTCGGGACAGGGGGAAACAGCCCCAGCATTTT. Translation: CASSFRDRGKQPQHF.

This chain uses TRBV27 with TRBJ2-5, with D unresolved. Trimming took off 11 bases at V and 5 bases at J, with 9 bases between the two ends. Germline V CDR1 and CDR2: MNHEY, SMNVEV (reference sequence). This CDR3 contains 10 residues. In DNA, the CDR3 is TGTGCCGTGCCCGAGGAGACCCAGTACTTC. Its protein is CAVPEETQYF.

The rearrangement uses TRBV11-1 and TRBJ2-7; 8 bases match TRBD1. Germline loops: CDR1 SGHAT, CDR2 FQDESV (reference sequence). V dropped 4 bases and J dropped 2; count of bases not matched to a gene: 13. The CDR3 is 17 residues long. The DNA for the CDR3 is TGTGCCAGCAGCTCCCCAACAGGGGGATGGAGAACCTACGAGCAGTACTTC. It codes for CASSSPTGGWRTYEQYF. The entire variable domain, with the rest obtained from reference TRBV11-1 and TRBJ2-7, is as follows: EAEVAQSPRYKITEKSQAVAFWCDPISGHATLYWYRQILGQGPELLVQFQDESVVDDSQLPKDRFSAERLKGVDSTLKIQPAELGDSAMYLCASSSPTGGWRTYEQYFGPGTRLTVT.

CDR3 nucleotide sequence: TGTGCCAGCAGTCTCCCCGGACGGGGCTATGGCTACACCTTC. Its protein is CASSLPGRGYGYTF. V gene TRBV28 combines with J gene TRBJ1-2; D remains ambiguous. The CDR3 consists of 14 residues. Germline values: CDR1 MDHEN, CDR2 SYDVKM. The V end was cut by 5 bases, the J end by 4 bases, with 14 bases between.

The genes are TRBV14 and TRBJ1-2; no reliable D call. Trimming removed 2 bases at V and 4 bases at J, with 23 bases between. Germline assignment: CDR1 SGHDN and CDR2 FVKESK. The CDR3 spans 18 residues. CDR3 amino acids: CASSQLFFPSGKFYGYTF. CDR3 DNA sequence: TGTGCCAGCAGCCAACTCTTTTTTCCCTCGGGGAAATTCTATGGCTACACCTTC.

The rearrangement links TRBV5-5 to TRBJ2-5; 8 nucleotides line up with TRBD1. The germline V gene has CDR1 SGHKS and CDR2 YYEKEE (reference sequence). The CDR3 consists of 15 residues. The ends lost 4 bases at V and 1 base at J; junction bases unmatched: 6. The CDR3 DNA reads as TGTGCCAGCAGCCCGGGACAGGAGATCCAAGAGACCCAGTACTTC. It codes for CASSPGQEIQETQYF.

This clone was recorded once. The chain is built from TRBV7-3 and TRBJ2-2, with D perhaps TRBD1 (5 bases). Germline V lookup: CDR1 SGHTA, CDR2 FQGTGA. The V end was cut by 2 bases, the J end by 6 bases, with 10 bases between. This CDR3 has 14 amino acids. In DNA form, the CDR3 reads TGTGCCAGCAGCTTACTAGGGGCTTCCGGGGAGCTGTTTTTT. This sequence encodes CASSLLGASGELFF.

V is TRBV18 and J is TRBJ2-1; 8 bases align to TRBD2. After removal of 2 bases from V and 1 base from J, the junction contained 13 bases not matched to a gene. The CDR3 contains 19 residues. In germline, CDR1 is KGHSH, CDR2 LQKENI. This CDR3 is CASSPRRGRGGASYNEQFF. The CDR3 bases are TGTGCCAGCTCACCAAGGCGCGGCCGGGGGGGGGCTTCCTACAATGAGCAGTTCTTC.

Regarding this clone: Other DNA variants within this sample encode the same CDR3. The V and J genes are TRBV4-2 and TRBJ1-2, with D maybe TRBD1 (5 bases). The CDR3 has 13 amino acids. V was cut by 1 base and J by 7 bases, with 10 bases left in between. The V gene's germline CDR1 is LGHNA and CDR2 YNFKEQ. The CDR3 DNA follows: TGTGCCAGCAGCCAAGTACTGCAGGGTGGCTACACCTTC. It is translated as CASSQVLQGGYTF.

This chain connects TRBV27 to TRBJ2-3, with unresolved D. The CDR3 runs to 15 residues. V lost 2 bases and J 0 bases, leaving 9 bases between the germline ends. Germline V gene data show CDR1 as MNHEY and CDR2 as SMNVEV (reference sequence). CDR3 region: CASSLLDPSTDTQYF. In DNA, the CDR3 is TGTGCCAGCAGTTTACTAGATCCTAGCACAGATACGCAGTATTTT.

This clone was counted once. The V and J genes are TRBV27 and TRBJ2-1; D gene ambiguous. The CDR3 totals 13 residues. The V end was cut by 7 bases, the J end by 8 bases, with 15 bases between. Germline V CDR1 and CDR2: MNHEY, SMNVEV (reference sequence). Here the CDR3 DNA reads TGTGCCAGCACCCCAGGTTCGGTCGATGAGCAGTTCTTC. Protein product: CASTPGSVDEQFF.

The CDR3 is CASSIWSGGPPDTQYF. CDR3 in DNA: TGTGCCAGCAGTATCTGGAGCGGGGGGCCCCCAGATACGCAGTATTTT. The rearrangement uses TRBV2 and TRBJ2-3, with 9 bases matching TRBD2. The CDR3 loop spans 16 amino acids. V shed 5 bases, J shed 4 bases, and the junction held 10 bases outside the gene matches. CDR1 and CDR2 from the germline V gene are SNHLY and FYNNEI.

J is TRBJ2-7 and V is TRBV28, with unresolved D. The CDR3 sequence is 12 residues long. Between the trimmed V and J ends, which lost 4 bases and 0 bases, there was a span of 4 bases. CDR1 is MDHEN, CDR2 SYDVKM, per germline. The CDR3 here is CASSSYSYEQYF. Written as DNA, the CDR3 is TGTGCCAGCAGTTCCTACTCCTACGAGCAGTACTTC.

The CDR3 DNA reads as TGTGCCAGCAGTTTAACCGGGACACTTACTGGCTACACCTTC. Translated, it gives CASSLTGTLTGYTF. The chain has TRBV27 and TRBJ1-2, with D tentatively TRBD1 (6 bases). The CDR3 covers 14 residues. CDR1 is MNHEY, CDR2 SMNVEV, per germline (reference sequence). V lost 2 bases and J 7 bases, leaving 14 bases between the germline ends.

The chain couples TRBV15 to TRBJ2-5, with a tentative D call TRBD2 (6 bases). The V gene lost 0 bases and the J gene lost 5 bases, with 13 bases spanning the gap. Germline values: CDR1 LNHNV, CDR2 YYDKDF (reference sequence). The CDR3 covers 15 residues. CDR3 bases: TGTGCCACCAGCAGAGACCGTTATGGGGGGGAGACCCAGTACTTC. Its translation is CATSRDRYGGETQYF.